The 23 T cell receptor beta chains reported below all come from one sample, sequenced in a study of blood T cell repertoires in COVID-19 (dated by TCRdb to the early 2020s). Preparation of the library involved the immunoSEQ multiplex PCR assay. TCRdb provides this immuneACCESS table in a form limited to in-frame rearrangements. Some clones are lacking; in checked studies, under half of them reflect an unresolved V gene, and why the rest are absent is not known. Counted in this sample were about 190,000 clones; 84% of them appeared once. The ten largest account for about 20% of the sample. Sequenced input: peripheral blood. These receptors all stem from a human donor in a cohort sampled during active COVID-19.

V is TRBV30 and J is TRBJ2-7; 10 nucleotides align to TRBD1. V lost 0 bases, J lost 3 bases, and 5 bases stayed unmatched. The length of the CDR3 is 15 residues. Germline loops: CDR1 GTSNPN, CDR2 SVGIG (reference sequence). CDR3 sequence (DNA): TGTGCCTGGAGTGTTCCCGGACAGGGGGTCTACGAGCAGTACGTC. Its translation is CAWSVPGQGVYEQYV.

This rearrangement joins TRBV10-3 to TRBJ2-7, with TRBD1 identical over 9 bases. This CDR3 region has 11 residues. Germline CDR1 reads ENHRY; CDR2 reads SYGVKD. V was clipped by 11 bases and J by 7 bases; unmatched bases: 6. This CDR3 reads CAAQGAGEQYF. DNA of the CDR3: TGTGCCGCACAGGGGGCGGGTGAGCAGTACTTC.

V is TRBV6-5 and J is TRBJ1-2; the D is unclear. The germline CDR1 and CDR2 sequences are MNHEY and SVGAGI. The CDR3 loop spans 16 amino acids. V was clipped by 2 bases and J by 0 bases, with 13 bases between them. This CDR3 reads CASSYTRSRANYGYTF. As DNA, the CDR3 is TGTGCCAGCAGTTACACCCGTAGTCGGGCTAACTATGGCTACACCTTC.

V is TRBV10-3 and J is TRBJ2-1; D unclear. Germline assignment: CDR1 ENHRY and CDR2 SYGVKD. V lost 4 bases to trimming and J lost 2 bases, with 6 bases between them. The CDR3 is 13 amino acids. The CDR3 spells CAISGRTYNEQFF. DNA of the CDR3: TGTGCCATCAGTGGGAGAACCTACAATGAGCAGTTCTTC.

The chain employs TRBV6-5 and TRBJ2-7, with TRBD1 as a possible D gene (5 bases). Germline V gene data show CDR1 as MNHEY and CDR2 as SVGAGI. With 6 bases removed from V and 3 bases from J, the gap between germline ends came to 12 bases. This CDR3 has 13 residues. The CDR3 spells CASSQGPYYEQYV. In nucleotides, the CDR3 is TGTGCCAGCAGCCAGGGCCCCTACTACGAGCAGTACGTC.

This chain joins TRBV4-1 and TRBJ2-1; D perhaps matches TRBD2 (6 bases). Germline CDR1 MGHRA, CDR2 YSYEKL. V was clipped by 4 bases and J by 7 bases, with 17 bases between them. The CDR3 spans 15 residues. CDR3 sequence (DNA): TGCGCCAGCAGCCCCAGGGACTCGTTTCGGAATGAGCAGTTCTTC. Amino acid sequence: CASSPRDSFRNEQFF.

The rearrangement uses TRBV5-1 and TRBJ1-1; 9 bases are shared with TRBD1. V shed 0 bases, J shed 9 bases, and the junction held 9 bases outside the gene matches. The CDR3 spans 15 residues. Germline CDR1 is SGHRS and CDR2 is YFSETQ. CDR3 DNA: TGCGCCAGCAGCTTGGCCTCGGGACAGGGTTATCAAGCTTTCTTT. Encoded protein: CASSLASGQGYQAFF.

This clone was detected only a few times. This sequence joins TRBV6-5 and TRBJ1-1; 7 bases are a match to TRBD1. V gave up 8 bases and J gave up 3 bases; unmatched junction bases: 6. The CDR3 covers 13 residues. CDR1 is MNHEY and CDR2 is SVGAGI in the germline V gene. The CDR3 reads CASELTGDTEAFF. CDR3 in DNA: TGTGCCAGCGAACTAACAGGGGACACTGAAGCTTTCTTT.

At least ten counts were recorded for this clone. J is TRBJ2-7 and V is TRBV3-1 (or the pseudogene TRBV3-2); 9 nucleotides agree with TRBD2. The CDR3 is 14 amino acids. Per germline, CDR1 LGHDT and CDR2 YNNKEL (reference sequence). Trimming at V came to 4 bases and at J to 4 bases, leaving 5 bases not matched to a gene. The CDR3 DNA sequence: TGTGCCAGCAGCCTTTCGCGGGAGGGTTACGAGCAGTACTTC. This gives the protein CASSLSREGYEQYF.

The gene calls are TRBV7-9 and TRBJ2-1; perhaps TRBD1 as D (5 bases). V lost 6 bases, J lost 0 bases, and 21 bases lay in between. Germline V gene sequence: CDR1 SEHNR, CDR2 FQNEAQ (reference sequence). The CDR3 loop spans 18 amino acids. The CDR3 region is CASSSQSGNRSSYNEQFF. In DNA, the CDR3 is TGTGCCAGCAGTTCTCAGTCAGGGAACCGAAGCTCCTACAATGAGCAGTTCTTC. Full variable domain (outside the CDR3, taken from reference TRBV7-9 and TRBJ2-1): DTGVSQNPRHKITKRGQNVTFRCDPISEHNRLYWYRQTLGQGPEFLTYFQNEAQLEKSRLLSDRFSAERPKGSFSTLEIQRTEQGDSAMYLCASSSQSGNRSSYNEQFFGPGTRLTVL.

The chain's CDR3 is CASRRGQFTEAFF. In nucleotides, the CDR3 is TGTGCCAGTAGACGAGGACAGTTTACTGAAGCTTTCTTT. The chain couples TRBV19 to TRBJ1-1, with a weak D call TRBD1 (6 bases). Deletions cut 6 bases from V and 5 bases from J, with 13 bases between. Germline assignment: CDR1 LNHDA and CDR2 SQIVND (reference sequence). The CDR3 sequence is 13 residues long.

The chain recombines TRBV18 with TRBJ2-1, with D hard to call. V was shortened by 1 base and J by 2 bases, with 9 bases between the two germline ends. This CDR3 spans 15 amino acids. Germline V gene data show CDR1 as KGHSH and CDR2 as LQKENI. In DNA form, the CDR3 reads TGTGCCAGCTCACCACTGCGGTACCCCTACAATGAGCAGTTCTTC. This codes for CASSPLRYPYNEQFF.

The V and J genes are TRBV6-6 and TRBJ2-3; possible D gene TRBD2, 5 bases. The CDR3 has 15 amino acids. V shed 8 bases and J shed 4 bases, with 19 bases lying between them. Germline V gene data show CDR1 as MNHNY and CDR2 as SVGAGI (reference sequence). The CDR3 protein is CASANRGFRADTQYF. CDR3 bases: TGTGCCAGCGCCAATCGAGGGTTTAGGGCAGATACGCAGTATTTT.

CDR3 residues: CASSLSTGSGWSYEQYF. The CDR3 DNA follows: TGTGCCAGCAGTTTATCGACGGGGAGCGGGTGGTCCTACGAGCAGTACTTC. The chain links TRBV27 to TRBJ2-7; a possible D gene is TRBD2 (6 bases). Germline V gene sequence: CDR1 MNHEY, CDR2 SMNVEV (reference sequence). CDR3 length: 17 amino acids. The ends were cut back, 0 bases at V and 1 base at J, with 16 bases in the middle.

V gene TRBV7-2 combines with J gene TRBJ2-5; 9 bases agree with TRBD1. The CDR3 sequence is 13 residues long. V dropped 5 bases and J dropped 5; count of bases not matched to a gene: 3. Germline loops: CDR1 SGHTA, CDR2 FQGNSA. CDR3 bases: TGTGCCAGCAGCGGGACAGGGAGTGAGACCCAGTACTTC. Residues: CASSGTGSETQYF. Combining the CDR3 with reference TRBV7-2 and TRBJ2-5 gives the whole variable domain GAGVSQSPSNKVTEKGKDVELRCDPISGHTALYWYRQSLGQGLEFLIYFQGNSAPDKSGLPSDRFSAERTGGSVSTLTIQRTQQEDSAVYLCASSGTGSETQYFGPGTRLLVL.

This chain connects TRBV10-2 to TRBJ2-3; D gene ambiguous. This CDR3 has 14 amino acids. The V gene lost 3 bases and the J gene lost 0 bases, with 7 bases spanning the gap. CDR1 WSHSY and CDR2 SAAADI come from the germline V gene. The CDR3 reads CASSEQISTDTQYF. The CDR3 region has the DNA TGCGCCAGCAGTGAACAAATAAGCACAGATACGCAGTATTTT.

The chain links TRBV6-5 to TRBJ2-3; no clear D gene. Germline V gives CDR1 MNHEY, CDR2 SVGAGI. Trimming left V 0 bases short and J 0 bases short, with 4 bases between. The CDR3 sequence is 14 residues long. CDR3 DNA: TGTGCCAGCAGTTACTCTACTAGCACAGATACGCAGTATTTT. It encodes CASSYSTSTDTQYF.

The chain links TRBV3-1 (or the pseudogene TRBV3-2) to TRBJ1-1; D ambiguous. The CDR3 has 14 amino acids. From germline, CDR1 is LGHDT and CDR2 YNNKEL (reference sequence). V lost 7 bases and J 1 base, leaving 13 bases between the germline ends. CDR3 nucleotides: TGTGCCAGCACCCCGAGGTCGGAGAACACTGAAGCTTTCTTT. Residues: CASTPRSENTEAFF.

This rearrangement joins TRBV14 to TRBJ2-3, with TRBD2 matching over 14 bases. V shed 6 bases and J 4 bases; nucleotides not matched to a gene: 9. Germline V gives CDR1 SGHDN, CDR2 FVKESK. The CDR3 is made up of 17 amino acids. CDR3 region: CASRRSGLAGVADTQYF. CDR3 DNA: TGTGCCAGCAGGCGTTCGGGACTAGCGGGAGTTGCAGATACGCAGTATTTT.

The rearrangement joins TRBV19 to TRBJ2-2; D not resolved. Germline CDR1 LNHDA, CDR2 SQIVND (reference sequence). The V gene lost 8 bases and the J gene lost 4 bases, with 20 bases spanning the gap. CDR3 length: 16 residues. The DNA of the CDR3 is TGTGCCAGTTTACCTAATTCCGTCGCCCCCACCGGGGAGCTGTTTTTT. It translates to CASLPNSVAPTGELFF.

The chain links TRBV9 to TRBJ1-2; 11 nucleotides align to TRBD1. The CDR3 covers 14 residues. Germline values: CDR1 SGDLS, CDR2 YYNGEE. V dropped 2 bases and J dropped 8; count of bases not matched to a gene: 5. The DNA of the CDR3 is TGTGCCAGCAGCGTGGGGACAGGGGGTTGGGGCTACACCTTC. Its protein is CASSVGTGGWGYTF.

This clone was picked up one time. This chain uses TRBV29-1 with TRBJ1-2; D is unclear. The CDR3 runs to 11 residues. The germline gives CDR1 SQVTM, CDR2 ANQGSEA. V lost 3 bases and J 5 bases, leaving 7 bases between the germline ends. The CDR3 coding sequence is TGCAGCGTTGACGGCGGGTATGGCTACACCTTC. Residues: CSVDGGYGYTF. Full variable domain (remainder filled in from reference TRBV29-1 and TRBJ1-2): SAVISQKPSRDICQRGTSLTIQCQVDSQVTMMFWYRQQPGQSLTLIATANQGSEATYESGFVIDKFPISRPNLTFSTLTVSNMSPEDSSIYLCSVDGGYGYTFGSGTRLTVV.

CDR3 DNA sequence: TGTGCCAGCAGTTACTCGAAGTGGCAGTACACTGAAGCTTTCTTT. Residues: CASSYSKWQYTEAFF. The chain carries TRBV6-5 and TRBJ1-1; D is uncertain. This CDR3 spans 15 amino acids. V was pared by 0 bases and J by 3 bases, with 11 bases between. Germline CDR1 MNHEY, CDR2 SVGAGI.